The following is a T cell receptor beta chain sequence with its context. Its target is not known. TCRdb's copy holds only in-frame clones and misses some; the assay was immunoSEQ multiplex PCR. The table records tens of thousands of clones, 80% to 95% of them present only once. The CDR3 spans 13 residues. CDR1 is SGHNT, CDR2 YENEEA, per germline. Trimming pared 2 bases from V and 4 bases from J, leaving 8 bases between. Unstimulated PBMCs were sorted into CD3+CD4+ and CD3+CD8+ populations. The source of the sample is a study of T cell clones after liver transplantation. Study-wide context: Post-transplant blood was tracked for graft-donor-reactive T cell clones identified in a pre-transplant mixed lymphocyte reaction. As an antigen-independent comparator, third-party-reactive TCRbeta sequences came from pre-transplant mixed lymphocyte reactions. Study results and caveats: The donor-reactive repertoire was only partly measurable in two subjects, lacking donor cells.

The clonotype was recovered from a human patient who received a liver transplant. The graft donor may have contributed some T cells. Sequenced material: CD4+ T cells from blood, taken around 25 months after liver transplant. This chain uses TRBV11-3 with TRBJ2-5; maybe TRBD1 (5 bases). The CDR3 sequence: CASSLQGLETQYF. DNA for the CDR3: TGTGCCAGCAGCTTACAGGGATTAGAGACCCAGTACTTC.